This T cell receptor beta chain was observed in a study of blood T cell repertoires in COVID-19. About the research overall: The origin of the acute and convalescent COVID-19 samples was the United States, Italy and Spain. Sources were T cells, B-cell-depleted T cells, or PBMCs; the material itself was cDNA or gDNA.

The ends were cut back, 0 bases at V and 0 bases at J, with 9 bases in the middle. CDR3 length: 17 amino acids. Germline V gives CDR1 LGHNA, CDR2 YNFKEQ. The assay was immunoSEQ multiplex PCR, and TCRdb's table has in-frame clones only and misses some. The sample lists about 180,000 clones; nearly 90% were seen once. Which cohort a participant joined came from the clinical history participants gave. This chain links TRBV4-2 with TRBJ2-6; no firm D call. The clonotype originates from a woman between 35 and 50 years old with acute COVID-19. The sequencing input was PBMCs or T cells enriched from blood (not recorded which). The CDR3 sequence: CASSQDLTSSGANVLTF. The CDR3 DNA follows: TGTGCCAGCAGCCAAGATCTTACGAGCTCTGGGGCCAACGTCCTGACTTTC.